Below, 14 T cell receptor beta chains from the same sample are listed, as sequenced in a study of blood T cell repertoires in COVID-19. Only in-frame clones appear in the TCRdb table, and some are missing; sequencing was by immunoSEQ multiplex PCR. The sample holds roughly 70,000 clones; approximately 90% are singletons and the top ten take about 6.4%. The source material was peripheral blood. The receptors stem from a woman in her seventies with acute or convalescent COVID-19.

This chain joins TRBV30 and TRBJ2-5; D possibly corresponds to TRBD2 (7 bases). This CDR3 spans 13 amino acids. Per the germline V gene, CDR1 is GTSNPN and CDR2 is SVGIG (reference sequence). The V end lost 0 bases, the J end lost 5 bases, and 10 bases lay between the germline ends. CDR3 DNA: TGTGCCTGGAGTGTAAAGGGGGGGGAGACCCAGTACTTC. It encodes CAWSVKGGETQYF. The full variable domain, rest sourced from reference TRBV30 and TRBJ2-5, is SQTIHQWPATLVQPVGSPLSLECTVEGTSNPNLYWYRQAAGRGLQLLFYSVGIGQISSEVPQNLSASRPQDRQFILSSKKLLLSDSGFYLCAWSVKGGETQYFGPGTRLLVL.

This rearrangement joins TRBV19 to TRBJ1-2, with 7 bases aligning to TRBD1. The CDR3 is made up of 14 amino acids. Germline CDR1 reads LNHDA; CDR2 reads SQIVND (reference sequence). J was trimmed by 1 base and V by 7 bases; bases with no gene match: 6. This CDR3 is CASTGQGVNYGYTF. CDR3 nucleotide sequence: TGTGCCAGTACCGGGCAGGGGGTTAACTATGGCTACACCTTC.

This clone was counted once. V and J are TRBV10-1 and TRBJ2-1; 7 nucleotides match TRBD1. Germline CDR1 is WNHNN and CDR2 is SYGVQD (reference sequence). V shed 4 bases, J shed 10 bases, and the junction held 4 bases outside the gene matches. The CDR3 sequence is 12 residues long. The CDR3 DNA follows: TGCGCCAGCAGTGGAGACAGGGACGAGCAGTTCTTC. It encodes CASSGDRDEQFF.

The chain couples TRBV6-5 to TRBJ2-1; possible D gene TRBD2, 7 bases. CDR3 length equals 11 residues. The germline V gene encodes CDR1 MNHEY and CDR2 SVGAGI. V was trimmed by 7 bases and J by 10 bases, leaving 11 bases between them. The CDR3 DNA is TGTGCCAGCAAAAGGGGGGGCGAGCAGTTCTTC. Its translation is CASKRGGEQFF.

The gene calls are TRBV6-5 and TRBJ1-1, with D possibly being TRBD1 (5 bases). Trimming cost V 7 bases and J 6 bases, with 15 bases left between them. The CDR3 sequence is 13 residues long. Looked up from germline, CDR1 is MNHEY and CDR2 is SVGAGI. Written as DNA, the CDR3 is TGTGCCAGCACTCAGGGCGGCAAGGCTGAAGCTTTCTTT. It yields the protein CASTQGGKAEAFF.

This clone has a handful of counts. The chain uses TRBV15 and TRBJ1-5; the D gene is possibly TRBD1 (6 bases). CDR1 and CDR2 (germline): LNHNV, YYDKDF (reference sequence). Trimming took 0 bases from V and 6 from J, leaving 12 bases between them. The CDR3 runs to 15 residues. DNA of the CDR3: TGTGCCACCAGCAGAGAAAGGGTGGGGGCTCAGCCCCAGCATTTT. It is translated as CATSRERVGAQPQHF.

V and J are TRBV7-2 and TRBJ1-1; D is uncertain. Per germline, CDR1 SGHTA and CDR2 FQGNSA. This CDR3 contains 14 residues. With 4 bases removed from V and 3 bases from J, the gap between germline ends came to 12 bases. The CDR3 coding sequence is TGTGCCAGCAGCTCTCAACCGGAGTACACTGAAGCTTTCTTT. It is translated as CASSSQPEYTEAFF.

The chain carries TRBV5-1 and TRBJ2-5, with D tentatively TRBD2 (5 bases). The CDR3 is 14 residues long. Germline values: CDR1 SGHRS, CDR2 YFSETQ. Between the trimmed V and J ends, which lost 4 bases and 5 bases, there was a span of 15 bases. CDR3: CASSPQPGSETQYF. CDR3 bases: TGCGCCAGCAGCCCTCAACCGGGATCGGAGACCCAGTACTTC.

J is TRBJ1-1 and V is TRBV6-5, with TRBD1 identical over 9 bases. This CDR3 contains 14 residues. Germline trimming cut 6 bases from V and 4 bases from J; bases unmatched to any gene: 6. Germline V lookup: CDR1 MNHEY, CDR2 SVGAGI. CDR3 sequence (DNA): TGTGCCAGCAGGAACAGGGGGCAAAGCACTGAAGCTTTCTTT. Its protein product is CASRNRGQSTEAFF.

The rearrangement uses TRBV15 and TRBJ1-6, with D possibly being TRBD1 (6 bases). Germline V CDR1 and CDR2: LNHNV, YYDKDF (reference sequence). The CDR3 consists of 17 residues. Trimming took off 5 bases at V and 1 base at J, with 15 bases between the two ends. The chain's CDR3 is CATSAEAGVSYNSPLHF. In DNA form, the CDR3 reads TGTGCCACCAGCGCGGAGGCAGGGGTATCCTATAATTCACCCCTCCACTTT.

This rearrangement joins TRBV5-1 to TRBJ2-2, with D possibly being TRBD1 (6 bases). This CDR3 is built from 14 residues. Germline CDR1 and CDR2: SGHRS and YFSETQ. The V end lost 3 bases, the J end lost 5 bases, and 11 bases lay between the germline ends. DNA of the CDR3: TGCGCCAGCAGCTCCGGGACATCAACCGGGGAGCTGTTTTTT. The encoded protein is CASSSGTSTGELFF.

The chain couples TRBV7-9 to TRBJ2-2; 7 bases match TRBD2. The CDR3 sequence is 13 residues long. The germline gives CDR1 SEHNR, CDR2 FQNEAQ (reference sequence). V shed 6 bases, J shed 3 bases, and the junction held 1 base outside the gene matches. The CDR3 loop is CASRGGDTGELFF. The CDR3 DNA sequence: TGTGCCAGCAGGGGAGGGGACACCGGGGAGCTGTTTTTT.

The chain joins TRBV7-9 to TRBJ1-1, with a possible D match to TRBD1 (6 bases). Germline V CDR1 and CDR2: SEHNR, FQNEAQ (reference sequence). The CDR3 is 13 residues long. Trimming cost V 1 base and J 9 bases, with 12 bases left between them. The CDR3 spells CASSLEVGTQAFF. The CDR3 nucleotides are TGTGCCAGCAGCTTAGAGGTTGGGACACAAGCTTTCTTT.

V usage is TRBV11-2 and J usage is TRBJ2-7; tentatively, D is TRBD2 (5 bases). Germline lookup yields CDR1 SGHAT and CDR2 FQNNGV. This CDR3 comprises 14 residues. The germline V and J ends were trimmed by 0 bases and 5 bases, with 11 bases remaining between them. CDR3 region: CASSLDREIHEQYF. The DNA of the CDR3 is TGTGCCAGCAGCTTAGATAGGGAGATCCACGAGCAGTACTTC.